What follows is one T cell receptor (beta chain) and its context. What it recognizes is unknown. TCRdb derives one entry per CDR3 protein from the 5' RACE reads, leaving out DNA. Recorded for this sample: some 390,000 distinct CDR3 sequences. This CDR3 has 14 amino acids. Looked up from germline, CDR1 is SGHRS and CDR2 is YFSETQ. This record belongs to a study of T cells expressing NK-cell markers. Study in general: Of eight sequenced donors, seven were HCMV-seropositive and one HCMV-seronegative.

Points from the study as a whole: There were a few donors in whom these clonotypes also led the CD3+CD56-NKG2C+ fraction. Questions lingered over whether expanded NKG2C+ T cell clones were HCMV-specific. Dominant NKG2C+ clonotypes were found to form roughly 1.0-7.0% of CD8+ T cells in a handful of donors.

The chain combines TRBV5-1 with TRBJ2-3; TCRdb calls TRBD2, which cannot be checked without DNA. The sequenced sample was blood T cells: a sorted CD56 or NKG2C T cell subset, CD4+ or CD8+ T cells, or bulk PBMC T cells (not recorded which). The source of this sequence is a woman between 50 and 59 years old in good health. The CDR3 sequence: CASSRQSGPDTQYF.